This TCR beta chain was sequenced in a study of T cell responses to AZD1222 COVID-19 vaccine. Findings and caveats of the study: Unmutated variant regions reportedly attract nearly half of all spike-specific TCRs. Compared with day 0, the breadth and depth of the Spike-specific TCR repertoire rose significantly after two doses of AZD1222. Spike-spanning, vaccine-associated CD4 TCRs were dominant at 160-218 and 743-854. Repertoires were sampled only after the peak T cell response.

Only in-frame clones appear in the TCRdb table, and some are missing; sequencing was by immunoSEQ multiplex PCR. The sample has 89,000 or so clones, 85% to 95% seen once; the top ten hold roughly 12%. J gave up 2 bases and V 3 bases, and 5 bases lay outside the gene matches. CDR1 is KGHDR and CDR2 is SFDVKD in the germline V gene. The length of the CDR3 is 16 residues. As concerns this clone: Its antigen is as yet unknown.

The chain is built from TRBV24-1 and TRBJ2-5, with 10 bases lining up with TRBD2. This TCR was sampled from an adult who received the AZD1222 COVID-19 vaccine. This specimen consisted of peripheral blood, obtained 28 days after the second AZD1222 dose. The chain's CDR3 is CATSDASGSSQETQYF. The CDR3 DNA follows: TGTGCCACCAGTGATGCTAGCGGGAGTTCACAAGAGACCCAGTACTTC.